The sequence of this T cell receptor beta chain was determined in a study of vaccination effects on CD4 cells after COVID-19. Study-wide points: Among infection- and vaccine-induced clones, marked clonal contraction occurred late after vaccination.

With regard to this clone: Its antigen is not identified.

Expansion with viral peptide pools was applied to antigen-specific CD4+ T cells by the ViraFEST assay prior to sequencing. Culture lasted approximately 10 days before CD4+ T cell isolation. Wells each received around 2.2 million PBMC, cultured with approximately 9.1 IU/ml IL-2 and about 9.3 ug/ml peptides. Half-medium replacement with IL-2 medium occurred on days 3 and 7. Data came from immunoSEQ multiplex PCR; TCRdb stores just in-frame clones and leaves some out. Of roughly 61,000 clones in the sample, approximately 80% were seen once. This clonotype was obtained from a human donor who received a COVID-19 vaccine. The sample here was CD4+ T cells from PBMCs cultured with HCoV-229E spike peptides, taken before COVID-19 vaccination.

The CDR3 loop is CASSHRDRIYGYTF. CDR3 sequence (DNA): TGTGCCAGCAGCCATCGGGACAGGATCTATGGCTACACCTTC. The rearrangement links TRBV28 to TRBJ1-2; 8 bases map to TRBD1. This CDR3 comprises 14 residues. V gave up 6 bases and J gave up 4 bases; unmatched junction bases: 7. Germline V CDR1 and CDR2: MDHEN, SYDVKM.